The clone carrying this T cell receptor beta chain has at least ten counts. Its target is unknown. Germline V gives CDR1 DFQATT, CDR2 SNEGSKA (reference sequence). This CDR3 comprises 13 residues. Trimming pared 3 bases from V and 5 bases from J, leaving 11 bases between. Regarding time point: newly diagnosed GD, antithyroid drugs for less than 3 months. PBMC-extracted RNA yielded the TCR library. As a group, patients came from one endocrinology department in Xi'an, China. This sample was included in a study of regulatory T cells in long-lasting Graves disease. Broader study findings: Newly diagnosed patients had higher TCR diversity than persistent Graves' patients did.

The TCR beta library used iRepertoire HTBI primers with Arm-PCR amplification of CDR3. From the multiplex PCR reads, TCRdb called clonotypes with MiXCR, one entry per CDR3 protein. The sample lists 350,000 to 550,000 distinct CDR3 sequences, around 15% seen once, with approximately 17% in the top ten. The sample was also reused in another study, on T cells in Graves' hyperthyroidism and ophthalmopathy. As that study records: Patients were excluded because of uncontrolled infection, other autoimmune disease, pregnancy or lactation.

This chain joins TRBV20-1 and TRBJ1-5, with D unresolved. The sample consisted of peripheral blood mononuclear cells (PBMCs), taken at new diagnosis, from a patient treated with antithyroid drugs. This clonotype was obtained from a woman aged 50 to 60 with Graves disease. The DNA for the CDR3 is TGCAGTGCTAGCGTGGGGTTAGATCAGCCCCAGCATTTT. This translates into CSASVGLDQPQHF.